These 15 T cell receptor beta chains were all obtained from the same sample, sequenced in a study of blood T cell repertoires in COVID-19. Sequencing used immunoSEQ multiplex PCR; TCRdb keeps in-frame clones, though not all of them. Counted here are 200,000 or so clones, roughly 84% occurring once; the ten biggest clones make up over 10%. Sequencing input: peripheral blood. These receptors were collected from a human donor in a cohort sampled during active COVID-19.

The V call is TRBV4-1, the J call TRBJ2-2; 8 positions agree with TRBD1. The CDR3 loop spans 16 amino acids. J gave up 6 bases and V 1 base, and 7 bases lay outside the gene matches. Germline CDR1 and CDR2: MGHRA and YSYEKL. CDR3 sequence (DNA): TGCGCCAGCAGCCAAGTCCCCAGGGGGCGATCCGGGGAGCTGTTTTTT. Its translation: CASSQVPRGRSGELFF.

CDR3 nucleotide sequence: TGTGCCAGTAGTATGTCTAGCTCCTACGAGCAGTACTTC. Translation gives CASSMSSSYEQYF. The chain employs TRBV19 and TRBJ2-7; no reliable D call. CDR3 length equals 13 residues. The V end lost 3 bases, the J end lost 0 bases, and 6 bases lay between the germline ends. Germline CDR1 is LNHDA and CDR2 is SQIVND (reference sequence).

This clone was picked up one time. V usage is TRBV5-3 and J usage is TRBJ2-1, with 12 bases fitting TRBD2. TRBV5-3 has ORF status, its function being uncertain. The CDR3 runs 16 residues. V lost 2 bases and J lost 6; bases outside the gene matches: 6. CDR3 nucleotides: TGTGCCAGAAGCTTCCAGACTAGCGGGAGTTTCAATGAGCAGTTCTTC. Translated, it gives CARSFQTSGSFNEQFF.

The chain carries TRBV19 and TRBJ2-1; tentatively, D is TRBD1 (6 bases). Trimming cost V 5 bases and J 0 bases, with 11 bases left between them. Germline-derived CDR1 and CDR2 are LNHDA and SQIVND (reference sequence). The CDR3 runs 15 residues. CDR3 nucleotides: TGTGCCAGTAGTCTCCTCAGGGGCTCCTACAATGAGCAGTTCTTC. It yields the protein CASSLLRGSYNEQFF.

The chain couples TRBV4-2 to TRBJ2-3, with 11 positions matching TRBD2. The length of the CDR3 is 16 residues. From germline, CDR1 is LGHNA and CDR2 YNFKEQ. The trim removed 4 bases at V and 6 bases at J, leaving 9 bases unmatched. CDR3 sequence reads: CASSPLLAGVLDTQYF. As DNA, the CDR3 is TGTGCCAGCAGCCCGCTACTAGCGGGAGTTTTGGATACGCAGTATTTT.

The chain is built from TRBV11-2 and TRBJ2-5; 7 nucleotides agree with TRBD1. The CDR3 is 15 amino acids. With 5 bases clipped from V and 2 bases from J, the junction kept 8 bases outside the gene matches. The V gene's germline CDR1 is SGHAT and CDR2 FQNNGV. This chain's CDR3 is CASSVTGVRQETQYF. CDR3 DNA sequence: TGTGCCAGCAGCGTTACAGGGGTGAGGCAAGAGACCCAGTACTTC.

The chain links TRBV5-1 to TRBJ1-3; the match to TRBD1 covers 9 bases. J lost 0 bases, V lost 1 base, and 14 bases had no gene match. Per germline, CDR1 SGHRS and CDR2 YFSETQ. The CDR3 sequence is 20 residues long. CDR3 in DNA: TGCGCCAGCAGCTTGCTCCCTCCGCGGACAGGGGTGATCTCTGGAAACACCATATATTTT. As protein: CASSLLPPRTGVISGNTIYF.

The rearrangement joins TRBV27 to TRBJ2-7; D may be TRBD2 (7 bases). Trimming took 5 bases from V and 1 from J, leaving 18 bases between them. Germline CDR1 is MNHEY and CDR2 is SMNVEV (reference sequence). CDR3 length: 16 amino acids. CDR3: CASSPPGGRGSYEQYF. CDR3 nucleotides: TGTGCCAGCAGTCCCCCCGGGGGGCGCGGGTCCTACGAGCAGTACTTC.

The gene calls are TRBV5-1 and TRBJ2-3; unclear D gene. The length of the CDR3 is 15 residues. Deletions cut 4 bases from V and 0 bases from J, with 12 bases between. Germline-derived CDR1 and CDR2 are SGHRS and YFSETQ. The DNA for the CDR3 is TGCGCCAGCAGCCCCAGTTCTGCTAGCACAGATACGCAGTATTTT. Protein product: CASSPSSASTDTQYF.

This clone was detected a few times. The chain couples TRBV3-1 (or the pseudogene TRBV3-2) to TRBJ2-5, with D perhaps matching TRBD1 (5 bases). This CDR3 comprises 14 residues. V was clipped by 2 bases and J by 5 bases, with 12 bases between them. The germline CDR1 and CDR2 sequences are LGHDT and YNNKEL (reference sequence). Here the CDR3 reads CASSQQGPRETQYF. As DNA, the CDR3 is TGTGCCAGCAGCCAACAGGGTCCTAGGGAGACCCAGTACTTC.

The gene calls are TRBV3-1 (or the pseudogene TRBV3-2) and TRBJ2-4, with D possibly being TRBD2 (6 bases). V was clipped by 0 bases and J by 1 base, with 16 bases between them. The CDR3 consists of 18 residues. Germline loops: CDR1 LGHDT, CDR2 YNNKEL (reference sequence). CDR3 residues: CASSQDYGGPLAKNIQYF. DNA for the CDR3: TGTGCCAGCAGCCAAGATTACGGAGGGCCTCTGGCCAAAAACATTCAGTACTTC.

V usage is TRBV10-2 and J usage is TRBJ1-5, with TRBD1 matching 7 bases. This CDR3 spans 14 amino acids. V shed 5 bases, J shed 2 bases, and the junction held 3 bases outside the gene matches. The germline V gene has CDR1 WSHSY and CDR2 SAAADI. CDR3 coding DNA: TGCGCCAGCAGTCGACAGGGCGGCAATCAGCCCCAGCATTTT. The encoded protein is CASSRQGGNQPQHF.

This clone was picked up a small number of times. This chain joins TRBV20-1 and TRBJ1-1; D not resolved. CDR3 length equals 11 residues. Germline CDR1 and CDR2: DFQATT and SNEGSKA (reference sequence). Between the trimmed V and J ends, which lost 6 bases and 4 bases, there was a span of 9 bases. For the CDR3, the DNA is TGCAGTGCCTTCGGGAGCACTGAAGCTTTCTTT. Protein product: CSAFGSTEAFF.

V gene TRBV7-2 combines with J gene TRBJ2-7; TRBD2 is a possible D gene (6 bases). The CDR3 has 16 amino acids. The V gene lost 5 bases and the J gene lost 6 bases, with 23 bases spanning the gap. Germline-derived CDR1 and CDR2 are SGHTA and FQGNSA. The CDR3 DNA is TGTGCCAGCAGCCCCACCCGGAGGGAGTATTTGAGCGAGCAGTACTTC. It specifies CASSPTRREYLSEQYF.

The CDR3 is CASSGTGSYEQYF. The DNA for the CDR3 is TGTGCCAGCAGTGGGACAGGGTCCTACGAGCAGTACTTC. The chain links TRBV28 to TRBJ2-7, with 9 bases lining up with TRBD1. V lost 5 bases to trimming and J lost 1 base; unmatched junction nucleotides: 0. This CDR3 has 13 amino acids. CDR1 and CDR2 (germline): MDHEN, SYDVKM.